The TCR beta chain under discussion was sequenced for a study of T cell responses to AZD1222 COVID-19 vaccine. General study results and limits: The study sampled repertoires only after the peak T cell response. Vaccine-associated CD4 TCRs ranged over spike, dominating at 160-218 and 743-854.

Notes on this clone: The target antigen is unknown.

Germline CDR1 reads MDHEN; CDR2 reads SYDVKM. Trimming removed 8 bases from V and 6 bases from J; junction bases left unmatched: 9. This CDR3 is built from 13 residues. This table comes from immunoSEQ multiplex PCR, and its TCRdb copy is limited to in-frame clones, with some not included. The sample lists roughly 55,000 clones; roughly 90% were seen once. The TCR was taken from an adult in good health. The source was peripheral blood, collected on day 0 of AZD1222 vaccination. The V gene is TRBV28, the J gene TRBJ1-2; 7 positions match TRBD1. CDR3 DNA: TGTGCCAGCCGAACCGACAGGGTCGATGGCTACACCTTC. Translating it yields CASRTDRVDGYTF.